This passage covers 23 T cell receptor beta chains from one sample sequenced in a study of blood T cell repertoires in COVID-19. The protocol was immunoSEQ multiplex PCR, while the TCRdb copy is restricted to in-frame clones and leaves out a portion. This table holds fewer than 350,000 clones, roughly 90% found once. The sequenced sample consisted of peripheral blood. These receptors all come from a man aged 25-45 years with COVID-19, enrolled during active disease.

The rearrangement links TRBV6-6 to TRBJ2-7; D possibly corresponds to TRBD1 (6 bases). The V gene lost 6 bases and the J gene lost 12 bases, with 15 bases spanning the gap. The CDR3 extends over 11 amino acids. CDR1 is MNHNY, CDR2 SVGAGI, per germline (reference sequence). Here the CDR3 DNA reads TGTGCCAGCAGAGCAGACAGGACGGTGTACTTC. It translates to CASRADRTVYF.

The chain carries TRBV14 and TRBJ2-3, with D possibly being TRBD2 (5 bases). The germline V gene encodes CDR1 SGHDN and CDR2 FVKESK. Trimming took off 3 bases at V and 3 bases at J, with 28 bases between the two ends. The CDR3 runs to 20 residues. The CDR3 loop is CASSHGEYSSPMKRTDTQYF. The CDR3, as DNA: TGTGCCAGCAGCCATGGGGAGTATTCGTCACCAATGAAGCGGACAGATACGCAGTATTTT.

This rearrangement joins TRBV5-1 to TRBJ2-3; maybe TRBD1 (6 bases). Per the germline V gene, CDR1 is SGHRS and CDR2 is YFSETQ. This CDR3 has 15 residues. Trimming cost V 4 bases and J 0 bases, with 12 bases left between them. CDR3 DNA sequence: TGCGCCAGCAGCCCTGGACAGCCTAGCACAGATACGCAGTATTTT. It yields the protein CASSPGQPSTDTQYF.

This clone has a handful of counts. The chain is built from TRBV5-4 and TRBJ2-7; the D gene is possibly TRBD2 (5 bases). The CDR3 sequence is 14 residues long. Trimming took off 3 bases at V and 1 base at J, with 11 bases between the two ends. CDR1 is SGHNT, CDR2 YYREEE, per germline (reference sequence). DNA of the CDR3: TGTGCCAGCAGCTCGACTATAGGATCCTACGAGCAGTACTTC. Protein product: CASSSTIGSYEQYF.

The gene calls are TRBV6-5 and TRBJ1-2; 8 bases match TRBD1. V was clipped by 7 bases and J by 5 bases; unmatched bases: 12. Germline CDR1 reads MNHEY; CDR2 reads SVGAGI. The CDR3 contains 15 residues. The CDR3 spells CASNSQGADLYGYTF. As DNA, the CDR3 is TGTGCCAGCAACTCGCAGGGGGCTGATTTATATGGCTACACCTTC.

This clone was seen a single time. The chain is built from TRBV15 and TRBJ2-5; 7 bases are a match to TRBD2. With 1 base clipped from V and 5 bases from J, the junction kept 10 bases outside the gene matches. This CDR3 region has 16 residues. The germline V gene encodes CDR1 LNHNV and CDR2 YYDKDF (reference sequence). The CDR3 is CATSRAGGRVTETQYF. As DNA, the CDR3 is TGTGCCACCAGCAGAGCGGGGGGAAGGGTAACGGAGACCCAGTACTTC.

The V and J genes are TRBV6-5 and TRBJ1-6; D might be TRBD1 (6 bases). The CDR3 sequence is 15 residues long. The V end lost 4 bases, the J end lost 7 bases, and 14 bases lay between the germline ends. Germline assignment: CDR1 MNHEY and CDR2 SVGAGI. The CDR3: CASSSPQGNNSPLHF. The CDR3 nucleotides are TGTGCCAGCAGTTCACCCCAGGGGAACAATTCACCCCTCCACTTT.

Remarks on this clone: A single base separates this from a much larger clone, so it may be a read error. The chain carries TRBV2 and TRBJ1-3; D possibly corresponds to TRBD1 (6 bases). CDR1 and CDR2 (germline): SNHLY, FYNNEI. The length of the CDR3 is 13 residues. V was trimmed by 6 bases and J by 0 bases, leaving 6 bases between them. CDR3 amino acids: CASRDSSGNTIYF. The CDR3 coding sequence is TGTGCCAGCAGGGACAGCTCTGGAAACACCATATATTTT. The full variable domain, its missing parts supplied by reference TRBV2 and TRBJ1-3, is EPEVTQTPSHQVTQMGQEVILRCVPISNHLYFYWYRQILGQKVEFLVSFYNNEISEKSEIFDDQFSVERPDGSNFTLKIRSTKLEDSAMYFCASRDSSGNTIYFGEGSWLTVV.

The chain joins TRBV9 to TRBJ1-6; 7 positions match TRBD1. CDR1 is SGDLS and CDR2 is YYNGEE in the germline V gene. The CDR3 extends over 15 amino acids. V lost 0 bases, J lost 7 bases, and 4 bases stayed unmatched. The CDR3 bases are TGTGCCAGCAGCGTAGGCGAGACAGGGAATTCACCCCTCCACTTT. This sequence encodes CASSVGETGNSPLHF.

The rearrangement joins TRBV18 to TRBJ1-2, with 7 bases that match TRBD1. The V gene's germline CDR1 is KGHSH and CDR2 LQKENI. The CDR3 is made up of 13 amino acids. V lost 3 bases to trimming and J lost 8 bases; unmatched junction nucleotides: 6. The CDR3 sequence is CASSPGTEEGYTF. DNA for the CDR3: TGTGCCAGCTCACCGGGGACAGAGGAGGGCTACACCTTC.

The chain uses TRBV5-4 and TRBJ1-2; D uncertain. Between the trimmed V and J ends, which lost 0 bases and 2 bases, there was a span of 5 bases. This CDR3 is built from 13 residues. Per the germline V gene, CDR1 is SGHNT and CDR2 is YYREEE (reference sequence). CDR3 DNA: TGTGCCAGCAGCTTGGGACTAAACTATGGCTACACCTTC. Protein product: CASSLGLNYGYTF.

This chain links TRBV12-5 with TRBJ1-5, with TRBD1 matching 9 bases. CDR1 and CDR2 (germline): LGHNT, FRNRAP. The CDR3 has 16 amino acids. V dropped 5 bases and J dropped 0; count of bases not matched to a gene: 5. The CDR3 region has the DNA TGTGCTAGTGGTATCCGGACAGGGGATAGCAATCAGCCCCAGCATTTT. Translation: CASGIRTGDSNQPQHF.

The CDR3 DNA reads as TGTGCCAGCAGTTATCCCCGGGGAGGGATCTACGAGCAGTACTTC. As protein: CASSYPRGGIYEQYF. V is TRBV6-2 or TRBV6-3 and J is TRBJ2-7; 7 bases align to TRBD2. CDR3 length: 15 amino acids. CDR1 is MNHEY, CDR2 SVGEGT, per germline. V shed 3 bases and J 3 bases; nucleotides not matched to a gene: 8.

The chain links TRBV27 to TRBJ1-3, with a possible D match to TRBD1 (6 bases). Trimming shortened V by 1 base and J by 3 bases, and 13 bases separated the two germline ends. The CDR3 loop spans 16 amino acids. Germline CDR1 and CDR2: MNHEY and SMNVEV (reference sequence). The CDR3 coding sequence is TGTGCCAGCAGTTTATTGGGGGGGCGCCTTGGAAACACCATATATTTT. It translates to CASSLLGGRLGNTIYF.

J is TRBJ2-1 and V is TRBV7-2, with a tentative D call TRBD2 (7 bases). Deletions cut 8 bases from V and 6 bases from J, with 23 bases between. The CDR3 is 16 amino acids. The germline V gene has CDR1 SGHTA and CDR2 FQGNSA. The CDR3 here is CASLKTPGGGINEQFF. The CDR3 DNA sequence: TGTGCCAGCCTCAAAACCCCGGGGGGCGGAATCAATGAGCAGTTCTTC.

The rearrangement uses TRBV27 and TRBJ2-7, with D maybe TRBD2 (6 bases). Germline CDR1 and CDR2: MNHEY and SMNVEV (reference sequence). The germline V and J ends were trimmed by 8 bases and 2 bases, with 10 bases remaining between them. The CDR3 runs to 12 residues. CDR3 region: CASGGLTYEQYF. The CDR3 region has the DNA TGTGCCAGCGGGGGACTCACCTACGAGCAGTACTTC.

V and J are TRBV7-2 and TRBJ2-2; a possible D gene is TRBD2 (7 bases). Trimming took off 5 bases at V and 4 bases at J, with 23 bases between the two ends. This CDR3 contains 18 residues. Looked up from germline, CDR1 is SGHTA and CDR2 is FQGNSA. The CDR3 region has the DNA TGTGCCAGCAGCCCCCGAAGGGGGGGGATTTGGCGCACCGGGGAGCTGTTTTTT. Translating gives CASSPRRGGIWRTGELFF.

This clone was counted many times. The rearrangement uses TRBV4-3 and TRBJ1-1, with TRBD1 matching over 10 bases. Germline CDR1 reads LGHNA; CDR2 reads YSLEER. V gave up 5 bases and J gave up 7 bases; unmatched junction bases: 7. The CDR3 extends over 14 amino acids. In DNA form, the CDR3 reads TGCGCCAGCAGCGCCCGGGACAGGGGAGATGAAGCTTTCTTT. Its translation is CASSARDRGDEAFF.

The V call is TRBV7-2, the J call TRBJ1-1, with a tentative D call TRBD1 (5 bases). The CDR3 consists of 14 residues. V was pared by 2 bases and J by 4 bases, with 11 bases between. Per the germline V gene, CDR1 is SGHTA and CDR2 is FQGNSA. The CDR3 is CASSLIFRVTEAFF. DNA for the CDR3: TGTGCCAGCAGCTTAATATTCAGGGTCACTGAAGCTTTCTTT.

CDR3 loop: CASGLAGTYEQYF. CDR3 bases: TGTGCTAGTGGTTTGGCAGGGACCTACGAGCAGTACTTC. The chain employs TRBV12-5 and TRBJ2-7, with a tentative D call TRBD1 (5 bases). The length of the CDR3 is 13 residues. Germline assignment: CDR1 LGHNT and CDR2 FRNRAP. Deletions cut 1 base from V and 2 bases from J, with 6 bases between.

The chain links TRBV19 to TRBJ1-1; D might be TRBD1 (6 bases). In germline, CDR1 is LNHDA, CDR2 SQIVND (reference sequence). CDR3 length: 15 amino acids. Between the trimmed V and J ends, which lost 3 bases and 5 bases, there was a span of 16 bases. The CDR3 sequence: CASSIGGRRETEAFF. The DNA of the CDR3 is TGTGCCAGTAGTATCGGGGGGCGGAGGGAGACTGAAGCTTTCTTT.

The CDR3 region has the DNA TGTGCCACCAGCTGGCGAGGGTATCGGGAAGAGACCCAGTACTTC. Translated: CATSWRGYREETQYF. The rearrangement joins TRBV15 to TRBJ2-5; D perhaps matches TRBD2 (5 bases). The CDR3 extends over 15 amino acids. V dropped 5 bases and J dropped 3 bases, with 16 bases sitting between them. CDR1 and CDR2 from the germline V gene are LNHNV and YYDKDF (reference sequence).

The V call is TRBV18, the J call TRBJ2-1; TRBD2 aligns across 8 bases. V lost 3 bases to trimming and J lost 2 bases; unmatched junction nucleotides: 9. CDR1 and CDR2 (germline): KGHSH, LQKENI. This CDR3 has 17 amino acids. The CDR3 region is CASSPPGGAGAYNEQFF. The CDR3 DNA reads TGTGCCAGCTCACCCCCGGGGGGAGCGGGGGCCTACAATGAGCAGTTCTTC.